This TCR beta chain appears in the sequencing data of a study of vaccination effects on CD4 cells after COVID-19. Only a few counts were recorded for this clone. Antigen unknown. Libraries were prepared by immunoSEQ multiplex PCR; TCRdb keeps only in-frame clonotypes and omits some of them. The sample has about 46,000 clones, 65% to 80% seen once; the top ten hold 5% to 5.5%. The culture ran for 10 days before CD4+ T cells were isolated. This individual tested PCR-positive for SARS-CoV-2 infection between March and December 2020. It was two doses of either the BNT162b2 or mRNA-1273 vaccine that participants received. This CDR3 has 15 amino acids. The germline V gene encodes CDR1 SGHTA and CDR2 FQGNSA. V lost 5 bases, J lost 4 bases, and 14 bases lay in between.

This TCR came from a human donor who had a prior SARS-CoV-2 infection. Sample: CD4+ T cells from PBMCs cultured without peptide, taken after COVID-19 vaccination. The chain is built from TRBV7-2 and TRBJ2-2, with D tentatively TRBD1 or TRBD2 (5 bases each). CDR3 in amino acids: CASSNRDPLTGELFF. The CDR3 coding sequence is TGTGCCAGCAGCAACCGGGACCCCCTCACCGGGGAGCTGTTTTTT.